The 7 T cell receptor beta chains presented below share a single source sample, sequenced in a study of early T cells in non-severe SARS-CoV-2 infection. MiXCR was run by TCRdb on the 5' RACE reads, yielding one entry per CDR3 protein. The repertoire holds tens of thousands of distinct CDR3 sequences, over 10% seen once, with roughly 5% in the top ten. Sequenced sample: whole blood. These TCRs come from an adult who was a healthcare worker with PCR-confirmed SARS-CoV-2 infection or an uninfected control (not recorded which).

This clonotype was seen only a few times. The chain is built from TRBV3-1 and TRBJ1-4, with D unclear. This CDR3 spans 13 amino acids. In germline, CDR1 is LGHDT, CDR2 YNNKEL (reference sequence). Trimming cost V 2 bases and J 8 bases, with 9 bases left between them. The CDR3 DNA sequence: TGTGCCAGCAGCCAAAGAGAGAGGGAAAAACTGTTTTTT. Translation: CASSQREREKLFF.

The chain carries TRBV10-3 and TRBJ1-1; D is unclear. The germline V gene encodes CDR1 ENHRY and CDR2 SYGVKD. The CDR3 runs to 12 residues. V lost 7 bases, J lost 1 base, and 7 bases lay in between. The CDR3 DNA reads TGTGCCATCAACGGACCGAACACTGAAGCTTTCTTT. Its translation is CAINGPNTEAFF.

This clonotype has only a few counts. The chain uses TRBV20-1 and TRBJ2-5; D remains ambiguous. Trimming stripped 7 bases from V and 4 bases from J, with 16 bases between. Germline values: CDR1 DFQATT, CDR2 SNEGSKA (reference sequence). The CDR3 is made up of 13 amino acids. The CDR3 coding sequence is TGCAGTGGTGGTGGGCAGCTAAGAGAGACCCAGTACTTC. As protein: CSGGGQLRETQYF.

The chain recombines TRBV28 with TRBJ2-2; D call uncertain. The CDR3 has 14 amino acids. Trimming removed 6 bases from V and 0 bases from J, with 8 bases in between. Germline-derived CDR1 and CDR2 are MDHEN and SYDVKM. CDR3 amino acids: CASSQQTNTGELFF. The CDR3 nucleotides are TGTGCCAGCAGCCAACAAACGAACACCGGGGAGCTGTTTTTT.

CDR3 region: CSATLGHPTDTQYF. The DNA for the CDR3 is TGCAGTGCTACCCTCGGACACCCCACAGATACGCAGTATTTT. The chain uses TRBV20-1 and TRBJ2-3, with D possibly being TRBD1 (5 bases). Germline V gene sequence: CDR1 DFQATT, CDR2 SNEGSKA (reference sequence). V lost 4 bases and J lost 2, with 13 bases in between. The CDR3 spans 14 residues.

The chain is built from TRBV12-3 or TRBV12-4 and TRBJ1-4; the D gene is possibly TRBD1 (5 bases). The V end was cut by 9 bases, the J end by 3 bases, with 8 bases between. The CDR3 sequence is 12 residues long. The chain's CDR3 is CASYRSNEKLFF. The CDR3 nucleotides are TGTGCCAGTTACAGGTCTAATGAAAAACTGTTTTTT.

The genes are TRBV7-9 and TRBJ2-3, with TRBD1 as a possible D gene (8 bases). CDR1 SEHNR and CDR2 FQNEAQ come from the germline V gene (reference sequence). CDR3 length: 15 amino acids. V lost 1 base, J lost 8 bases, and 16 bases lay in between. The CDR3 nucleotides are TGTGCCAGCAGCTTAGGGCGGACAGGGAGGGCTACGCAGTATTTT. This encodes CASSLGRTGRATQYF.